Each of the 6 T cell receptor beta chains below was sequenced from the same sample in a study of blood T cell repertoires in COVID-19. The method was immunoSEQ multiplex PCR; TCRdb's version includes in-frame clones alone and lacks a portion of them. Of 150,000 to 250,000 clones in the sample, about 95% were seen once. The sequencing input was peripheral blood. These receptors came from a man aged 25-40 years with COVID-19, enrolled during active disease.

This chain connects TRBV6-5 to TRBJ1-4; unclear D gene. The CDR3 covers 13 residues. In germline, CDR1 is MNHEY, CDR2 SVGAGI. Trimming stripped 6 bases from V and 8 bases from J, with 13 bases between. The CDR3 nucleotides are TGTGCCAGCAGCCAGAAACATGGCGAAAAACTGTTTTTT. It is translated as CASSQKHGEKLFF.

The rearrangement joins TRBV6-5 to TRBJ1-2, with a tentative D call TRBD1 (5 bases). Germline loops: CDR1 MNHEY, CDR2 SVGAGI. V was clipped by 4 bases and J by 4 bases, with 10 bases between them. This CDR3 comprises 13 residues. Here the CDR3 DNA reads TGTGCCAGCAGTTTCATCGGGGGCTATGGCTACACCTTC. Its protein is CASSFIGGYGYTF.

The chain has TRBV11-2 and TRBJ2-3, with 13 bases lining up with TRBD2. V gave up 5 bases and J gave up 0 bases; unmatched junction bases: 5. The CDR3 sequence is 17 residues long. Germline values: CDR1 SGHAT, CDR2 FQNNGV. In DNA, the CDR3 is TGTGCCAGCAGCGGACTAGCGGGAGAGGCTAGCACAGATACGCAGTATTTT. Translated: CASSGLAGEASTDTQYF.

The chain links TRBV7-2 to TRBJ1-1, with TRBD1 identical over 7 bases. CDR1 and CDR2 from the germline V gene are SGHTA and FQGNSA. The CDR3 has 15 residues. J was trimmed by 6 bases and V by 5 bases; bases with no gene match: 12. The DNA for the CDR3 is TGTGCCAGCAGCACACAGGGGCGGCAGGGGTCTGAAGCTTTCTTT. Its translation is CASSTQGRQGSEAFF.

This clone was detected only once. V gene TRBV7-3 combines with J gene TRBJ2-5, with D maybe TRBD1 (6 bases). The CDR3 is made up of 15 amino acids. Trimming left V 0 bases short and J 1 base short, with 9 bases between. Germline V gives CDR1 SGHTA, CDR2 FQGTGA. The CDR3 DNA follows: TGTGCCAGCAGCTTAACGGGGGCGTCCCAAGAGACCCAGTACTTC. Its translation is CASSLTGASQETQYF.

V and J are TRBV6-6 and TRBJ1-6; weak D call: TRBD1 (6 bases). Trimming removed 5 bases at V and 6 bases at J, with 20 bases between. The germline V gene encodes CDR1 MNHNY and CDR2 SVGAGI (reference sequence). The CDR3 spans 17 residues. This chain's CDR3 is CASSQQGWDLVNSPLHF. CDR3 bases: TGTGCCAGCAGTCAACAGGGTTGGGATTTAGTTAATTCACCCCTCCACTTT.